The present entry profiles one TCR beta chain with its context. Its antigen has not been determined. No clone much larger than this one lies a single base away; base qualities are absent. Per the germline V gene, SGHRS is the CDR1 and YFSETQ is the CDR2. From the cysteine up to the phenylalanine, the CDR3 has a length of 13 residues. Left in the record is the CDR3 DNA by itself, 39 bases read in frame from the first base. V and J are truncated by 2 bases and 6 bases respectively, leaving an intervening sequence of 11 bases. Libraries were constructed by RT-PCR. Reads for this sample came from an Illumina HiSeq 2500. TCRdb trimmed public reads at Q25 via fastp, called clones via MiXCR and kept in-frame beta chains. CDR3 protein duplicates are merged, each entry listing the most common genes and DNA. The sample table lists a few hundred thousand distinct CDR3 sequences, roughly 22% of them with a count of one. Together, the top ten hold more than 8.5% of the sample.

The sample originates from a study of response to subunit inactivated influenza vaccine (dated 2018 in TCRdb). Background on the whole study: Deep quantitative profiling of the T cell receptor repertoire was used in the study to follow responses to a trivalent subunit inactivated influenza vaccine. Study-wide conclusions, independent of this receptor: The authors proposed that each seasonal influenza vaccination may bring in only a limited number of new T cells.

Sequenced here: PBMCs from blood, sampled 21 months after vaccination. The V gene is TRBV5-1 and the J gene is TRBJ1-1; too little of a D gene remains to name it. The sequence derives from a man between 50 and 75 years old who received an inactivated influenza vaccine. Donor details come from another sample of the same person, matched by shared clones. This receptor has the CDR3 CASSFDVNAEAFF. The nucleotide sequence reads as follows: TGCGCCAGCAGCTTTGACGTAAACGCTGAAGCTTTCTTT.